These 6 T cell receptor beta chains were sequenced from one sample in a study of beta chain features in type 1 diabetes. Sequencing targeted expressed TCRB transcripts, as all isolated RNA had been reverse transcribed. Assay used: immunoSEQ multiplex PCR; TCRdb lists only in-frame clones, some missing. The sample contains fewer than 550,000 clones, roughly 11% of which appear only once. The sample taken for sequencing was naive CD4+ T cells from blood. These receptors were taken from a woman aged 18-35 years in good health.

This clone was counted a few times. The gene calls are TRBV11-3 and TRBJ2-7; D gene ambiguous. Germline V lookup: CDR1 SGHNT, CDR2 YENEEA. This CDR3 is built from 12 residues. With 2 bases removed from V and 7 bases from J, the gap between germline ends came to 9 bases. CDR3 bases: TGTGCCAGCAGCTTATGGACCGCTGAGCAGTACTTC. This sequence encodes CASSLWTAEQYF.

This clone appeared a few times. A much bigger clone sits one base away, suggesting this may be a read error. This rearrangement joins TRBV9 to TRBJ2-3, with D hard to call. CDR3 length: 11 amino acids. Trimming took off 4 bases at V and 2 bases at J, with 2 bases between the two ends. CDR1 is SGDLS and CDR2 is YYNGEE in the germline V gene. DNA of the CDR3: TGTGCCAGCAGCATCACAGATACGCAGTATTTT. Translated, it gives CASSITDTQYF.

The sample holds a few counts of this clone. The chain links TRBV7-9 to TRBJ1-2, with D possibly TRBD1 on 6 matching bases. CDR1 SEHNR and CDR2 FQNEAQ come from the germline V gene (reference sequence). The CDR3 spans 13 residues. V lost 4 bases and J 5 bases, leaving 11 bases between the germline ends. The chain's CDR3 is CASSSQGRYGYTF. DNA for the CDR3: TGTGCCAGCAGCTCACAGGGACGTTATGGCTACACCTTC.

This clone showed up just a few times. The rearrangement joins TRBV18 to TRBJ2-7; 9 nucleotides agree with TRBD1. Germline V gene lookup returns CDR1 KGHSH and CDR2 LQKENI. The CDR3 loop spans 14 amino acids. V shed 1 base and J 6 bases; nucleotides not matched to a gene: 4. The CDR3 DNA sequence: TGTGCCAGCTCACCACAGGACAGGGGCGCCGAGCAGTACTTC. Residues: CASSPQDRGAEQYF. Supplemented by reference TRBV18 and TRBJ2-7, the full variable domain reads NAGVMQNPRHLVRRRGQEARLRCSPMKGHSHVYWYRQLPEEGLKFMVYLQKENIIDESGMPKERFSAEFPKEGPSILRIQQVVRGDSAAYFCASSPQDRGAEQYFGPGTRLTVT.

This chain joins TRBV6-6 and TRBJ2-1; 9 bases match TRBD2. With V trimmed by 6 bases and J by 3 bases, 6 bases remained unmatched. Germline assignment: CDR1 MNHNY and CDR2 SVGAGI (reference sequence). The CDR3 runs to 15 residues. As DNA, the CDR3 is TGTGCCAGCAGCTATAGCGGGAGAAACTACAATGAGCAGTTCTTC. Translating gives CASSYSGRNYNEQFF.

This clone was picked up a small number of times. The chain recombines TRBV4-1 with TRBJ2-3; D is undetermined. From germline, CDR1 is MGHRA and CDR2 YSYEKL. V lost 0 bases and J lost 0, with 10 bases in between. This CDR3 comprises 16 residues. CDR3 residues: CASSQDAVTSTDTQYF. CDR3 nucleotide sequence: TGCGCCAGCAGCCAAGATGCCGTTACTAGCACAGATACGCAGTATTTT.